The entry below describes one TCR beta chain. Its target antigen remains unknown. One base away there is no much larger clone; base qualities are not given. The record originates from a study of shared clonotypes between healthy human individuals (dated by TCRdb to 2019 to 2021). For the study in its entirety: The cohort included a few men and a couple of women between 18 and 49 years of age. For each donor, three plates each were used for CD4 naive and CD4 memory, two plates were used for CD8 naive, and one plate was used for CD8 memory. Each donor's leukapheresis produced roughly between roughly 0.85 and 10 billion PBMCs. To increase sequencing depth and limit assay-specific biases, different laboratories used diverse techniques to prepare libraries and sequence TCR repertoires. The study deeply sequenced blood TCR repertoires of roughly five healthy adults to estimate repertoire size and the extent of clonotype sharing between individuals. Overall results and qualifications from the work: Naive subsets generally had larger estimated clonotype richness than memory subsets did. About 5% of naive CD4, 3.5% of naive CD8, approximately 2.2% of memory CD4, and less than 0.45% of memory CD8 clonotypes were shared across several donors. Pairwise subsampling indicated that sequencing depth was expected to affect the degree of clonotype sharing among donors. Higher generation probabilities were observed for clonotypes shared by all four sorted-subset donors than for non-shared clonotypes. The small number of donors limited the genetic and exposure-history diversity represented. Sampling was restricted to blood, and TCR repertoires in tissue are likely to differ from TCR repertoires in blood. Incomplete sequencing was indicated by rarefaction of sorted-subset datasets, despite the large sequencing depth.

CD8 naive samples consisted of CD45RO-negative cells that were positively selected for CCR7, yielding a CD45RA+CCR7+ population without TemRA cells. The donors were healthy, HIV-negative adults who had no recently reported acute infections or vaccinations. Every donor was a Caucasian adult living in Nashville, Tennessee, USA. After blood collection by leukapheresis, PBMCs were isolated using Ficoll-Histopaque density gradient centrifugation and then cryopreserved in the vapor phase of liquid nitrogen. Analytical flow cytometry was used to check the purity and quantity of each magnetically sorted T cell population. Genomic DNA was isolated from each sorted fraction and quantified by UV absorbance on a Nanodrop 2000c. Using the deep immunoSEQ assay, multiplex PCR amplified TCR CDR3 regions from genomic DNA. For each cell subset, the extracted genomic DNA was distributed evenly across all wells of several immunoSEQ 96-well plates, and each plate served as one replicate. Each replicate PCR for sorted subsets received about 0.2 ug genomic DNA, equal to 30,000 or so T cell genomes. Purified libraries were measured with a Qubit 3.0 fluorometer, size-checked on a Bioanalyzer 2100, and measured again with the KAPA Library Quantification kit. Every immunoSEQ 96-well plate was sequenced on a separate single-read 150-cycle Illumina NextSeq 550 flow cell. The study's processing was this. Because the immunoSEQ output held only junctional sequences and lacked quality scores, the filtering could not match the filtering applied to full-length reads. To assign V/J genes and CDR3, sequences were annotated against IMGT germline references using PyIR, a Python wrapper for IgBLAST v1.9. Reads were filtered out if the reads had weak V/J assignments (E-value above 1e-6), no CDR3, stop codons, out-of-frame junctions, or ambiguous translated residues. V3J clonotypes were defined as sequences sharing an identical inferred V gene, J gene, and CDR3 amino acid sequence. The percentage overlap between two repertoires was calculated by dividing the number of shared unique clonotypes by the size of the smaller repertoire. Repertoire richness was assessed with RTK rarefaction, the Chao1 estimator, and Recon v2.1 estimates of unobserved clonotypes. For all TCRbeta clonotypes obtained by the gDNA method from several donors, generation probabilities were computed with OLGA. TCRdb holds this immuneACCESS table with in-frame rearrangements only. Some clones are missing; in checked studies, unresolved V genes explain under half, and the rest has no known cause. The DNA gave D and trimming, while V, J and clone size come from that table. Here the sample has around 2,000,000 clones; about 95% occur a single time. Of the sample, roughly 1% falls within the top ten clones.

What was sequenced was naive CD8+ T cells sorted from blood. Explained via the paper, the cell subset or site label denotes: CD45RA+CCR7+. The clonotype originates from a man aged 18 to 29 in good health.

CDR3 reads: CASSLGVAGGETQYF. The DNA sequence is given as TGTGCCAGCAGCCTCGGGGTAGCGGGAGGGGAGACCCAGTACTTC. This chain is built from TRBV5-4 and TRBJ2-5; 11 bases in the junction line up with TRBD2. CDR1 is given as SGHNT and CDR2 as YYREEE, both from the germline V gene (reference sequence). V lost 4 bases and J lost 5 bases, and the count of bases not matched to a germline gene is 7. Reading from cysteine to phenylalanine, the CDR3 counts 15 amino acids. The CDR3 DNA has 45 bases and is translated from base 1.